This T cell receptor beta chain was recorded in a study of T cells in Graves' hyperthyroidism and ophthalmopathy. Points from the study as a whole: Ophthalmopathy and stable hyperthyroidism were told apart by a 13 V-J model.

From RNA transcripts, TCR beta CDR3 regions were amplified. An initial round of RT-PCR targeting the TCR CDR3 relied on the HTBI primer set. TCRdb redid the calling of the multiplex PCR reads with MiXCR, one entry per CDR3 protein. The data hold around 300,000 distinct CDR3 sequences, with approximately 15% observed a single time. The diagnostic basis comprised clinical symptoms, serum thyroxine and TRAb, thyroid ultrasound and orbital computed tomography. Per the germline V gene, CDR1 is DFQATT and CDR2 is SNEGSKA (reference sequence). This CDR3 region has 15 residues. V was trimmed by 6 bases and J by 6 bases, leaving 20 bases between them. Regarding this clonotype: Its antigen remains unknown.

This rearrangement joins TRBV20-1 to TRBJ2-2; D possibly matches TRBD1 or TRBD2 (5 bases each). This TCR was recovered from a young woman with Graves' hyperthyroidism. What was sequenced was blood. The CDR3 region has the DNA TGCAGTGCGGAGGACCGGGACCTAGGGGCCGGGGAGCTGTTTTTT. As protein: CSAEDRDLGAGELFF.